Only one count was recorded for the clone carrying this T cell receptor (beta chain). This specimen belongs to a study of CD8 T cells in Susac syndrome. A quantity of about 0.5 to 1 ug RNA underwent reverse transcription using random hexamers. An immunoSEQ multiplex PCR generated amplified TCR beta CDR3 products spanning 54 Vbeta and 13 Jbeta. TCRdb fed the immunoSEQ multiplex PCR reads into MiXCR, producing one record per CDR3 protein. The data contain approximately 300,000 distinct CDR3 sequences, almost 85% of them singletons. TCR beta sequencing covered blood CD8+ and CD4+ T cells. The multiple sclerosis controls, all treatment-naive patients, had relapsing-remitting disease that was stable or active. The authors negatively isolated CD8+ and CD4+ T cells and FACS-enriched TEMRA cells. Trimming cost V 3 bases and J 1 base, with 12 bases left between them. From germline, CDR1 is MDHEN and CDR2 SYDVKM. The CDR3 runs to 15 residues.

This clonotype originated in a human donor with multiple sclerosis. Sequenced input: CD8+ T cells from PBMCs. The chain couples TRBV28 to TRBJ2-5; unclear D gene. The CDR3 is CASSFAIDIQETQYF. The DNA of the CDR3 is TGTGCCAGCAGTTTTGCAATAGACATCCAAGAGACCCAGTACTTC.